Below, one T cell receptor (beta chain) is given with its context. This entry belongs to a study of PD-L1 blockade in urothelial cancer. Background on the study: Prior chemotherapy ranged from 0 to 3 regimens per patient.

The CDR3 has 16 residues. Between the trimmed V and J ends, which lost 7 bases and 1 base, there was a span of 14 bases. From germline, CDR1 is MDHEN and CDR2 SYDVKM. Time point: pretreatment peripheral blood. Clones were sequenced by immunoSEQ multiplex PCR, and TCRdb holds only the in-frame ones, with some missing. This table has about 38,000 clones, around four fifths appearing once. The chain couples TRBV28 to TRBJ2-6, with D possibly being TRBD2 (5 bases). This TCR came from an elderly man with urothelial cancer. This sample comprised PBMCs, obtained around atezolizumab (anti-PD-L1) treatment. The CDR3 DNA reads as TGTGCCAGCAAGGGAGTGTCCAGTTCTGGGGCCAACGTCCTGACTTTC. This gives the protein CASKGVSSSGANVLTF.